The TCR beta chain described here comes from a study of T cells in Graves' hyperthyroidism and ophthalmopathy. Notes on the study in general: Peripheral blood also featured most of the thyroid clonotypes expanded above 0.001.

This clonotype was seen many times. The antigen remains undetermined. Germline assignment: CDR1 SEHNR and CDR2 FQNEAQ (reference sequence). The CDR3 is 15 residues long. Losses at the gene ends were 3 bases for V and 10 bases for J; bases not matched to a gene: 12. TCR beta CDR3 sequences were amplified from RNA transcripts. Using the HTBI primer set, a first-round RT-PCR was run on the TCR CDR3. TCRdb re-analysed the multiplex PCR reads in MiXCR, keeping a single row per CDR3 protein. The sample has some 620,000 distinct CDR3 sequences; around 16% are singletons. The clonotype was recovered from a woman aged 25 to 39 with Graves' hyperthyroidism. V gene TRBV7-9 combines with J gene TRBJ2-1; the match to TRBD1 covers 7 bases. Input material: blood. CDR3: CASSLDRRSSGEQFF. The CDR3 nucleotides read TGTGCCAGCAGCTTGGACAGGCGTTCTTCGGGGGAGCAGTTCTTC. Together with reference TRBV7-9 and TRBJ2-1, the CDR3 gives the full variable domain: DTGVSQNPRHKITKRGQNVTFRCDPISEHNRLYWYRQTLGQGPEFLTYFQNEAQLEKSRLLSDRFSAERPKGSFSTLEIQRTEQGDSAMYLCASSLDRRSSGEQFFGPGTRLTVL.